This entry lists 24 T cell receptor beta chains sequenced from one sample in a study of T cell responses to AZD1222 COVID-19 vaccine. Measured with immunoSEQ multiplex PCR; TCRdb has only the in-frame clones, and not every one. The sample carries 140,000 or so clones, approximately 86% recorded once. Sequenced here: peripheral blood, sampled 28 days after the second AZD1222 dose. These receptor sequences come from an adult who received the AZD1222 COVID-19 vaccine.

The V call is TRBV5-4, the J call TRBJ2-3, with 12 bases identical to TRBD2. The CDR3 extends over 17 amino acids. V trimming: 4 bases; J trimming: 2 bases; junction bases outside the gene matches: 8. Germline CDR1 SGHNT, CDR2 YYREEE (reference sequence). In nucleotides, the CDR3 is TGTGCCAGCAGCCGTAGGACTAGCGGGGATCTCACAGATACGCAGTATTTT. It is translated as CASSRRTSGDLTDTQYF.

This sequence joins TRBV10-3 and TRBJ2-7, with 9 bases identical to TRBD1. CDR1 and CDR2 (germline): ENHRY, SYGVKD. The CDR3 is made up of 14 amino acids. V was clipped by 4 bases and J by 5 bases; unmatched bases: 6. CDR3 in DNA: TGTGCCATCAGTGGAAGACAGGGGGACAACGAGCAGTACTTC. Its translation: CAISGRQGDNEQYF.

The rearrangement links TRBV19 to TRBJ1-4; D remains unclear. V was cut by 0 bases and J by 6 bases, with 11 bases left in between. The CDR3 spans 15 residues. Looked up from germline, CDR1 is LNHDA and CDR2 is SQIVND (reference sequence). Here the CDR3 reads CASSIDLEEDEKLFF. Here the CDR3 DNA reads TGTGCCAGTAGTATAGATCTAGAGGAGGATGAAAAACTGTTTTTT.

This clone has only a few counts. The chain joins TRBV27 to TRBJ2-1; D gene unclear. This CDR3 is 14 amino acids long. Germline CDR1 MNHEY, CDR2 SMNVEV (reference sequence). Trimming shortened V by 5 bases and J by 8 bases, and 16 bases separated the two germline ends. The CDR3 coding sequence is TGTGCCAGCAGTGATAGGACCGCGTGGGATGAGCAGTTCTTC. It translates to CASSDRTAWDEQFF.

The chain recombines TRBV7-9 with TRBJ1-1, with 7 bases aligning to TRBD1. The germline gives CDR1 SEHNR, CDR2 FQNEAQ (reference sequence). This CDR3 contains 13 residues. J lost 1 base, V lost 5 bases, and 1 base had no gene match. The CDR3 nucleotides read TGTGCCAGCAGCAACAGGGGGAACACTGAAGCTTTCTTT. Protein product: CASSNRGNTEAFF.

V gene TRBV11-2 combines with J gene TRBJ2-7; TRBD2 matches 11 bases. CDR1 and CDR2 (germline): SGHAT, FQNNGV. This CDR3 comprises 15 residues. V lost 1 base and J lost 6; bases outside the gene matches: 5. The CDR3 region has the DNA TGTGCCAGCAGCTTAGGTCTAGCGGGAGGTGGCGAGCAGTACTTC. Its protein product is CASSLGLAGGGEQYF.

The V gene is TRBV19, the J gene TRBJ1-5, with 7 bases matching TRBD1. This CDR3 comprises 15 residues. Germline loops: CDR1 LNHDA, CDR2 SQIVND (reference sequence). With V trimmed by 5 bases and J by 4 bases, 8 bases remained unmatched. This CDR3 is CASSQGTADNQPQHF. The CDR3, as DNA: TGTGCCAGTAGTCAGGGGACAGCGGATAATCAGCCCCAGCATTTT.

The CDR3 DNA reads as TGTGCCAGCTCACCGCGCACAGATACGCAGTATTTT. Its protein product is CASSPRTDTQYF. The V call is TRBV18, the J call TRBJ2-3; unclear D gene. Germline lookup yields CDR1 KGHSH and CDR2 LQKENI. The CDR3 is 12 amino acids. Trimming took 3 bases from V and 1 from J, leaving 2 bases between them.

This clone was seen only once. CDR3 in amino acids: CASRKGQGMNEQFF. CDR3 bases: TGTGCCAGCCGAAAGGGACAGGGGATGAATGAGCAGTTCTTC. V gene TRBV6-5 combines with J gene TRBJ2-1; 10 bases align to TRBD1. The J segment lost 7 bases and the V segment lost 8 bases, leaving 8 bases of the junction unmatched. This CDR3 has 14 amino acids. CDR1 is MNHEY and CDR2 is SVGAGI in the germline V gene.

This clone was recorded once. The chain has TRBV6-6 and TRBJ1-5, with 11 bases identical to TRBD1. This CDR3 comprises 16 residues. Germline assignment: CDR1 MNHNY and CDR2 SVGAGI (reference sequence). The junction had 9 bases not matched to a gene; V was cut back by 6 bases and J by 5 bases. CDR3 amino acids: CASSPRDRGSDQPQHF. CDR3 nucleotide sequence: TGTGCCAGCAGCCCCCGGGACAGGGGGTCGGATCAGCCCCAGCATTTT.

The rearrangement joins TRBV3-1 (or the pseudogene TRBV3-2) to TRBJ2-3, with TRBD1 matching 12 bases. Trimming at V came to 6 bases and at J to 6 bases, leaving 4 bases not matched to a gene. The CDR3 has 14 residues. CDR1 and CDR2 (germline): LGHDT, YNNKEL (reference sequence). The CDR3 region has the DNA TGTGCCAGCAGTCGGGGACAGGGGGCCGATACGCAGTATTTT. This gives the protein CASSRGQGADTQYF.

The chain is built from TRBV6-5 and TRBJ1-2; D not resolved. Deletions cut 11 bases from V and 3 bases from J, with 16 bases between. Germline V gene lookup returns CDR1 MNHEY and CDR2 SVGAGI. CDR3 length: 13 amino acids. The DNA of the CDR3 is TGTGCCGCGACAAATGTTGGGTACTATGGCTACACCTTC. It translates to CAATNVGYYGYTF.

The chain recombines TRBV7-9 with TRBJ2-1; 10 nucleotides line up with TRBD2. The CDR3 loop spans 17 amino acids. In germline, CDR1 is SEHNR, CDR2 FQNEAQ (reference sequence). The ends lost 4 bases at V and 0 bases at J; junction bases unmatched: 6. The CDR3 sequence: CASSSVLAGVSYNEQFF. CDR3 sequence (DNA): TGTGCCAGCAGCTCTGTCCTAGCGGGAGTCTCCTACAATGAGCAGTTCTTC. The full variable domain, its missing parts supplied by reference TRBV7-9 and TRBJ2-1, is DTGVSQNPRHKITKRGQNVTFRCDPISEHNRLYWYRQTLGQGPEFLTYFQNEAQLEKSRLLSDRFSAERPKGSFSTLEIQRTEQGDSAMYLCASSSVLAGVSYNEQFFGPGTRLTVL.

This chain connects TRBV23-1 to TRBJ1-5; TRBD1 matches at 7 bases. TRBV23-1 carries the ORF label, with uncertain function. The ends lost 3 bases at V and 7 bases at J; junction bases unmatched: 6. The CDR3 has 14 amino acids. CDR3 DNA sequence: TGCGCCAGCAGTCACCCACGGACAGGCCAGCCCCAGCATTTT. Its protein product is CASSHPRTGQPQHF.

This chain links TRBV3-1 (or the pseudogene TRBV3-2) with TRBJ2-5, with D possibly being TRBD2 (5 bases). CDR1 is LGHDT and CDR2 is YNNKEL in the germline V gene (reference sequence). The V end was cut by 4 bases, the J end by 4 bases, with 22 bases between. CDR3 length equals 17 residues. This CDR3 is CASSPLTAGVERETQYF. CDR3 nucleotides: TGTGCCAGCAGCCCCCTCACGGCCGGGGTCGAACGAGAGACCCAGTACTTC.

CDR3 amino acids: CASSLGDSGYGYTF. The DNA for the CDR3 is TGTGCCAGCAGTTTGGGGGACTCGGGCTATGGCTACACCTTC. The J gene is TRBJ1-2, the V gene TRBV28; D possibly corresponds to TRBD1 (5 bases). Germline V gives CDR1 MDHEN, CDR2 SYDVKM. V lost 3 bases to trimming and J lost 4 bases, with 12 bases between them. The CDR3 spans 14 residues.

This chain connects TRBV10-2 to TRBJ2-3, with D possibly being TRBD1 or TRBD2 (5 bases each). The CDR3 has 13 amino acids. Germline assignment: CDR1 WSHSY and CDR2 SAAADI. Trimming left V 4 bases short and J 6 bases short, with 11 bases between. This CDR3 reads CASSVGGRDTQYF. CDR3 in DNA: TGCGCCAGCAGTGTTGGGGGTCGGGATACGCAGTATTTT.

The count of this clone is one. This sequence joins TRBV27 and TRBJ2-5; D may match TRBD1 or TRBD2 (5 bases each). Looked up from germline, CDR1 is MNHEY and CDR2 is SMNVEV (reference sequence). This CDR3 contains 14 residues. Trimming removed 6 bases from V and 0 bases from J, with 11 bases in between. Here the CDR3 reads CASSLRDHQETQYF. CDR3 sequence (DNA): TGTGCCAGCAGCCTCCGGGACCACCAAGAGACCCAGTACTTC.

The rearrangement links TRBV3-1 (or the pseudogene TRBV3-2) to TRBJ2-1; 11 bases map to TRBD2. The V gene's germline CDR1 is LGHDT and CDR2 YNNKEL (reference sequence). This CDR3 contains 19 residues. Losses at the gene ends were 0 bases for V and 4 bases for J; bases not matched to a gene: 11. The CDR3 DNA sequence: TGTGCCAGCAGCCAAGACGTTTGGCTAGCGGGAGGACGTTACAATGAGCAGTTCTTC. Residues: CASSQDVWLAGGRYNEQFF.

This chain joins TRBV7-9 and TRBJ1-6, with 8 bases lining up with TRBD1. The CDR3 loop spans 15 amino acids. The V segment lost 3 bases and the J segment 7 bases; nucleotides outside the gene matches: 5. Per germline, CDR1 SEHNR and CDR2 FQNEAQ (reference sequence). The CDR3 here is CASSFESGGNSPLHF. Written as DNA, the CDR3 is TGTGCCAGCAGCTTCGAATCAGGGGGCAATTCACCCCTCCACTTT.

There are a few counts of this clone. The chain has TRBV19 and TRBJ1-1, with D possibly matching TRBD1 (6 bases). Trimming shortened V by 8 bases and J by 1 base, and 14 bases separated the two germline ends. The CDR3 contains 14 residues. The germline gives CDR1 LNHDA, CDR2 SQIVND (reference sequence). The CDR3 DNA is TGTGCCAGTCGTTACGGGACACCGAACACTGAAGCTTTCTTT. It translates to CASRYGTPNTEAFF. Full variable domain (missing parts from reference TRBV19 and TRBJ1-1): DGGITQSPKYLFRKEGQNVTLSCEQNLNHDAMYWYRQDPGQGLRLIYYSQIVNDFQKGDIAEGYSVSREKKESFPLTVTSAQKNPTAFYLCASRYGTPNTEAFFGQGTRLTVV.

The chain links TRBV29-1 to TRBJ2-7; unclear D gene. Germline V gene lookup returns CDR1 SQVTM and CDR2 ANQGSEA. Between the trimmed V and J ends, which lost 6 bases and 2 bases, there was a span of 14 bases. CDR3 length equals 13 residues. For the CDR3, the DNA is TGCAGCGTGATGACCCATGGAGCCTACGAGCAGTACTTC. Residues: CSVMTHGAYEQYF.

The chain combines TRBV18 with TRBJ2-2; TRBD1 matches at 9 bases. V was clipped by 6 bases and J by 1 base; unmatched bases: 9. CDR1 and CDR2 from the germline V gene are KGHSH and LQKENI. The CDR3 consists of 17 residues. CDR3 bases: TGTGCCAGCTCCCCAGGACAGGGGTGGAAGAACACCGGGGAGCTGTTTTTT. The encoded protein is CASSPGQGWKNTGELFF.

The chain is built from TRBV19 and TRBJ1-6, with D tentatively TRBD1 (6 bases). The CDR3 has 11 amino acids. V was shortened by 5 bases and J by 14 bases, with 10 bases between the two germline ends. In germline, CDR1 is LNHDA, CDR2 SQIVND (reference sequence). CDR3 protein: CASSEGVTLHF. CDR3 coding DNA: TGTGCCAGTAGTGAGGGGGTCACCCTCCACTTT.